This T cell receptor beta chain was identified during a study of blood T cell repertoires in COVID-19. Across the whole study: Acute and convalescent COVID-19 specimens originated in the United States, Italy and Spain. PBMCs, B-cell-depleted T cells, or T cells provided the cDNA or gDNA that made up the material.

As originally analysed: Reference gene primer amplification yielded estimated nucleated cell counts. Libraries were prepared by immunoSEQ multiplex PCR; TCRdb keeps only in-frame clonotypes and omits some of them. That table supplies the V and J calls and clone size; D and trimming were determined from the DNA. Of some 42,000 clones listed, about nine tenths are singletons. Germline trimming cut 7 bases from V and 7 bases from J; bases unmatched to any gene: 7. The CDR3 has 13 residues. The germline gives CDR1 SNHLY, CDR2 FYNNEI. The chain employs TRBV2 and TRBJ1-1; 9 bases agree with TRBD1. The specimen was peripheral blood. This receptor was identified in a human donor in a cohort sampled during active COVID-19. The CDR3 region has the DNA TGTGCCAGCACCATACAGGGGGCGGGTGAAGCTTTCTTT. Protein: CASTIQGAGEAFF.